Listed below are T cell receptor beta chains from one sample, sequenced in a study of CD8+ T cells in alopecia areata. The assay was immunoSEQ multiplex PCR, and TCRdb's table has in-frame clones only and misses some. The table records about 150,000 clones, over 80% of them present only once. The specimen comprised CD8+ T cells sorted from blood, sampled at week 0. Every receptor here comes from a human donor with alopecia areata. Both conserved end residues are part of each CDR3. A D gene is named only where the DNA matches it firmly. Clone size is shown for a subset of rows, as once, few, many or a class of expanded clone.

v_gene	d_gene	j_gene	abundance	CDR3aa	CDR3nt
TRBV5-1	TRBD2	TRBJ2-7	.	CASSPPTSGTYEQYF	TGCGCCAGCAGCCCCCCGACTAGCGGGACCTACGAGCAGTACTTC
TRBV6-5	TRBD2	TRBJ2-3	once	CASRSGLALSDTQYF	TGTGCCAGCAGATCGGGACTAGCTCTGTCAGATACGCAGTATTTT
TRBV29-1	TRBD1	TRBJ2-7	few	CSVGGQGASYEQYF	TGCAGCGTCGGAGGACAGGGGGCTTCCTACGAGCAGTACTTC
TRBV6-5	.	TRBJ2-1	few	CASSEAESVEQFF	TGTGCCAGCAGTGAGGCGGAATCCGTGGAGCAGTTCTTC
TRBV6-4	.	TRBJ2-7	.	CASSPPGEQYF	TGTGCCAGCAGTCCGCCTGGTGAGCAGTACTTC
TRBV7-6	TRBD2	TRBJ2-7	.	CASSILLGGAYEQYF	TGTGCCAGCAGCATCCTCTTGGGGGGGGCCTACGAGCAGTACTTC
TRBV27	TRBD1	TRBJ2-7	.	CASSRTGEGGEQYF	TGTGCCAGCAGTCGGACAGGGGAAGGCGGCGAGCAGTACTTC
TRBV7-9	.	TRBJ2-5	.	CASSPLRMQETQYF	TGTGCCAGCAGCCCTCTGAGGATGCAAGAGACCCAGTACTTC
TRBV4-2	.	TRBJ2-7	once	CASSHSLQGSSYEQYF	TGTGCCAGCAGCCATTCTTTGCAGGGTAGCTCCTACGAGCAGTACTTC
TRBV5-6	.	TRBJ1-1	.	CASSLTDSEAFF	TGTGCCAGCAGCTTAACGGACAGCGAAGCTTTCTTT
TRBV11-2	TRBD2	TRBJ2-7	.	CASSLGRGNYEQYF	TGTGCCAGCAGCTTAGGGCGGGGGAACTACGAGCAGTACTTC
TRBV4-1	TRBD2	TRBJ2-1	.	CASSQVASGGAGNEQFF	TGCGCCAGCAGCCAAGTGGCCAGCGGGGGGGCCGGGAATGAGCAGTTCTTC
TRBV19	TRBD2	TRBJ2-1	.	CASSTGGDYNEQFF	TGTGCCAGTAGTACGGGGGGGGACTACAATGAGCAGTTCTTC
TRBV7-2	TRBD1	TRBJ1-2	.	CASSLGSGTGGEIRYGYTF	TGTGCCAGCAGCTTAGGGTCGGGGACAGGGGGTGAGATTCGGTATGGCTACACCTTC
TRBV7-9	.	TRBJ2-5	.	CASSSQDGQGAQETQYF	TGTGCCAGCAGCTCCCAAGATGGGCAGGGAGCCCAAGAGACCCAGTACTTC
TRBV27	TRBD2	TRBJ2-1	once	CASSLSSAGIYNEQFF	TGTGCCAGCAGTTTATCTTCAGCGGGAATCTACAATGAGCAGTTCTTC
TRBV27	.	TRBJ2-2	.	CASTLHGGTGELFF	TGTGCCAGCACTCTGCACGGTGGGACCGGGGAGCTGTTTTTT
TRBV19	TRBD1	TRBJ2-7	.	CASSIGQGTYEQYF	TGTGCCAGTAGCATCGGACAGGGGACCTACGAGCAGTACTTC
TRBV13	.	TRBJ2-2	.	CASSIGTDKLFF	TGTGCCAGCAGCATCGGGACTGACAAGCTGTTTTTT
TRBV9	.	TRBJ2-7	.	CASSVADSYEQYF	TGTGCCAGCAGCGTAGCTGACTCCTACGAGCAGTACTTC
TRBV29-1	.	TRBJ2-1	.	CSVGGRAQGIYNEQFF	TGCAGCGTTGGGGGGAGGGCACAGGGGATATACAATGAGCAGTTCTTC
TRBV4-1	.	TRBJ1-1	few	CASSQAGRPEAFF	TGCGCCAGCAGCCAAGCGGGCCGTCCTGAAGCTTTCTTT
TRBV9	TRBD2	TRBJ2-3	.	CASSATSGGPSTDTQYF	TGTGCCAGCAGCGCCACTAGCGGGGGCCCAAGCACAGATACGCAGTATTTT
TRBV5-6	.	TRBJ1-1	.	CASSSDRTNTEAFF	TGTGCCAGCAGCTCAGACAGAACCAACACTGAAGCTTTCTTT
TRBV11-2	.	TRBJ2-3	.	CASSFRGIPTQYF	TGTGCCAGCAGCTTTAGGGGCATTCCTACGCAGTATTTT
TRBV29-1	.	TRBJ2-7	.	CSVVWQGGEQYF	TGCAGCGTTGTATGGCAGGGGGGCGAGCAGTACTTC
TRBV7-9	.	TRBJ2-2	.	CASSFLSQSTGELFF	TGTGCCAGCAGCTTCCTATCCCAGAGCACCGGGGAGCTGTTTTTT
TRBV7-9	.	TRBJ2-1	once	CASSFQPHEQFF	TGTGCCAGCAGCTTCCAGCCCCATGAGCAGTTCTTC
TRBV11-2	.	TRBJ2-6	.	CASSLISGANVLTF	TGTGCCAGCAGCCTAATCTCTGGGGCCAACGTCCTGACTTTC
TRBV27	.	TRBJ2-7	.	CASSMFGGAAYEQYF	TGTGCCAGCAGTATGTTTGGGGGGGCCGCCTACGAGCAGTACTTC
TRBV30	TRBD1	TRBJ2-1	few	CAWSKTGAYNEQFF	TGTGCCTGGAGTAAGACAGGGGCTTACAATGAGCAGTTCTTC
TRBV7-9	.	TRBJ1-1	.	CASSFAGIEAFF	TGTGCCAGCAGCTTCGCCGGGATTGAAGCTTTCTTT
TRBV7-9	TRBD1	TRBJ1-2	.	CASSFVTGTAYGYTF	TGTGCCAGCAGCTTTGTTACCGGGACAGCGTATGGCTACACCTTC
TRBV5-6	.	TRBJ2-7	.	CASSFRRVEAYEQYF	TGTGCCAGCAGCTTCAGGAGGGTCGAAGCCTACGAGCAGTACTTC
TRBV7-9	.	TRBJ2-7	.	CASSSQGGSYEQYF	TGTGCCAGCAGCTCTCAGGGGGGTTCGTACGAGCAGTACTTC
TRBV4-1	TRBD2	TRBJ2-7	.	CASSQTSGATYEQYF	TGCGCCAGCAGCCAGACTAGCGGTGCAACCTACGAGCAGTACTTC
TRBV6-6	.	TRBJ2-7	.	CASIDTGDEQYF	TGTGCCAGCATCGACACGGGGGACGAGCAGTACTTC
TRBV10-1	.	TRBJ1-1	.	CASSKDSANTEAFF	TGCGCCAGCAGCAAGGACAGTGCCAACACTGAAGCTTTCTTT
TRBV7-3	.	TRBJ2-3	once	CASSLRPVGGPLSTDTQYF	TGTGCCAGCAGCTTAAGACCTGTCGGGGGCCCGCTCAGCACAGATACGCAGTATTTT
TRBV25-1	TRBD2	TRBJ2-1	once	CASSLAGEVNEQFF	TGTGCCAGCAGTCTAGCGGGAGAGGTCAATGAGCAGTTCTTC
TRBV5-4	.	TRBJ2-1	.	CASSLDLGYNEQFF	TGTGCCAGCAGCCTGGATCTGGGTTACAATGAGCAGTTCTTC
TRBV27	TRBD1	TRBJ2-7	.	CASSLLVQGSEQYF	TGTGCCAGCAGTTTATTAGTACAGGGGAGCGAGCAGTACTTC
TRBV7-2	TRBD2	TRBJ2-1	.	CASSDHSGMSDEQFF	TGTGCCAGCAGCGACCACAGCGGGATGAGCGATGAGCAGTTCTTC
TRBV7-2	TRBD1	TRBJ2-7	.	CASSVDRGYEQYF	TGTGCCAGCAGCGTGGACAGGGGTTACGAGCAGTACTTC
TRBV7-8	.	TRBJ1-1	.	CASSTREGPDTEAFF	TGTGCCAGCAGCACACGCGAAGGACCTGACACTGAAGCTTTCTTT
TRBV28	TRBD2	TRBJ2-5	.	CASTLGLAGPQETQYF	TGTGCCAGCACCCTGGGACTAGCGGGACCTCAAGAGACCCAGTACTTC
TRBV10-2	.	TRBJ2-1	.	CASIGGSSSYNEQFF	TGCGCCAGCATTGGAGGGTCTAGCTCCTACAATGAGCAGTTCTTC
TRBV27	.	TRBJ1-1	.	CASQTTDNTEAFF	TGTGCCAGCCAAACGACGGATAACACTGAAGCTTTCTTT
TRBV29-1	TRBD2	TRBJ2-7	.	CSVEIPRTSETSYEQYF	TGCAGCGTTGAAATTCCCCGGACTAGCGAGACCTCCTACGAGCAGTACTTC
TRBV2	.	TRBJ2-7	once	CASRHGEGYEQYF	TGTGCCAGCAGACACGGTGAGGGCTACGAGCAGTACTTC
TRBV7-9	TRBD1	TRBJ1-1	.	CASSPGLTGDTEAFF	TGTGCCAGCAGCCCCGGCTTGACAGGGGACACTGAAGCTTTCTTT